The rows below give T cell receptor beta chains drawn from one sample of a study of CD8+CD57+ T cells in acquired aplastic anemia. MiXCR, run by TCRdb on the reads, gives a single entry per CDR3 protein. This sample has roughly 180,000 distinct CDR3 sequences; just over 45% occur once, and the top ten carry 2.5% to 3.5%. The sequencing sample was made of sorted CD4+, CD8+, or CD8+CD57+ T cells (not recorded which) from PBMCs. The receptors stem from a human donor in good health. Both conserved end residues are part of each CDR3. D genes are given only for firm matches. Size is omitted from some rows. Given values are once, few, many or a class for expanded clones.

14	-	many	TRBV5-6	TRBJ2-7	CASSLRESAYEQYF	TGTGCCAGCAGCTTGCGTGAGTCTGCCTACGAGCAGTACTTC
11	-	-	TRBV10-2	TRBJ2-7	CATQSSYEQYF	TGCGCCACACAGAGCTCCTACGAGCAGTACTTC
15	TRBD1	few	TRBV2	TRBJ2-7	CASRGDRGAPYEQYF	TGTGCCAGCAGGGGGGACAGGGGGGCTCCCTACGAGCAGTACTTC
15	TRBD1	many	TRBV5-1	TRBJ2-3	CASSILQGAGDTQYF	TGCGCCAGCAGCATACTACAGGGGGCCGGCGATACGCAGTATTTT
12	-	-	TRBV2	TRBJ2-7	CASRAASYEQYF	TGTGCCAGCAGGGCAGCGAGCTACGAGCAGTACTTC
15	TRBD2	-	TRBV20-1	TRBJ2-7	CSASPQTSGTYEQYF	TGCAGTGCTAGCCCCCAGACTAGCGGAACCTACGAGCAGTACTTC
15	TRBD1	-	TRBV29-1	TRBJ2-3	CSVGKGTGVVDTQYF	TGCAGCGTTGGTAAAGGGACAGGGGTTGTGGATACGCAGTATTTT
13	-	many	TRBV20-1	TRBJ1-1	CSAIRQMNTEAFF	TGCAGTGCCATCCGACAGATGAACACTGAAGCTTTCTTT
14	TRBD2	many	TRBV5-1	TRBJ2-1	CASSGGRARNEQFF	TGCGCCAGCAGCGGCGGGAGGGCCAGGAATGAGCAGTTCTTC
15	TRBD1	few	TRBV12-5	TRBJ1-5	CASGSGTGKNQPQHF	TGTGCTAGTGGTTCGGGGACAGGGAAGAATCAGCCCCAGCATTTT
14	-	many	TRBV2	TRBJ1-2	CASRGTVPSSGYTF	TGTGCCAGCAGGGGGACGGTTCCTTCTAGTGGCTACACCTTC
15	TRBD2	many	TRBV4-2	TRBJ2-2	CASSLREGNTGELFF	TGTGCCAGCAGCCTGCGGGAGGGCAATACCGGGGAGCTGTTTTTT
12	-	many	TRBV20-1	TRBJ2-7	CSARENEAEQYF	TGCAGTGCTAGAGAGAACGAGGCCGAGCAGTACTTC
16	TRBD1	many	TRBV7-9	TRBJ2-7	CASSFSPDRANYEQYF	TGTGCCAGCAGCTTCTCTCCTGACAGGGCGAATTACGAGCAGTACTTC
13	-	-	TRBV7-6	TRBJ2-1	CASSFERNNEQFF	TGTGCCAGCAGTTTTGAGAGAAACAATGAGCAGTTCTTC
15	TRBD1	-	TRBV20-1	TRBJ2-5	CSASDRGRISETQYF	TGCAGTGCTTCCGACAGGGGAAGGATCTCGGAGACCCAGTACTTC
15	-	many	TRBV4-3	TRBJ2-7	CASSQDAGFGYEQYF	TGCGCCAGCAGCCAAGATGCGGGATTTGGCTACGAGCAGTACTTC
14	-	many	TRBV13	TRBJ2-5	CASSPRGREETQYF	TGTGCCAGCAGCCCGAGGGGCAGGGAAGAGACCCAGTACTTC
15	-	-	TRBV15	TRBJ1-1	CATSRDPPGGTEAFF	TGTGCCACCAGCAGAGATCCCCCGGGTGGGACTGAAGCTTTCTTT
16	-	few	TRBV10-1	TRBJ2-5	CASSEGSGQNEETQYF	TGCGCCAGCAGTGAAGGTTCCGGGCAGAACGAAGAGACCCAGTACTTC
15	-	-	TRBV2	TRBJ1-2	CASSEGGQPNYGYTF	TGTGCCAGCAGTGAAGGGGGGCAACCTAACTATGGCTACACCTTC
11	-	few	TRBV9	TRBJ1-2	CASSAPDGYTF	TGTGCCAGCAGCGCCCCGGATGGCTACACCTTC